Presented here are 2 T cell receptor beta chains from one specimen sequenced in a study of T cell repertoires in cytomegalovirus infection. Each CDR3 protein is one row after TCRdb ran MiXCR on the reads. The repertoire has 250,000 to 300,000 distinct CDR3 sequences, around 20% of them found once; the top ten carry about 20%. Their specific antigens are unknown. Material: cultured PBMCs, obtained from culture after CMV antigen stimulation. The receptors originated from a human donor in good health (CMV status not recorded). Some clones in this sample may be carry-over from other donors' samples.

This clonotype turned up a few times. This rearrangement joins TRBV7-2 to TRBJ2-5; 8 nucleotides align to TRBD2. Germline trimming cut 5 bases from V and 4 bases from J; bases unmatched to any gene: 15. The germline V gene has CDR1 SGHTA and CDR2 FQGNSA. There are 17 residues in the CDR3. The CDR3 spells CASSQGLQRELGETQYF. The CDR3 DNA reads TGTGCCAGCAGCCAGGGACTCCAGCGGGAGCTTGGAGAGACCCAGTACTTC.

The gene calls are TRBV4-1 and TRBJ2-2; 10 nucleotides match TRBD2. CDR3 length: 17 residues. The J segment lost 0 bases and the V segment lost 5 bases, leaving 6 bases of the junction unmatched. CDR1 is MGHRA, CDR2 YSYEKL, per germline. The CDR3 sequence: CASSLTSGRSNTGELFF. CDR3 nucleotides: TGCGCCAGCAGCTTGACTAGCGGGCGTTCGAACACCGGGGAGCTGTTTTTT.